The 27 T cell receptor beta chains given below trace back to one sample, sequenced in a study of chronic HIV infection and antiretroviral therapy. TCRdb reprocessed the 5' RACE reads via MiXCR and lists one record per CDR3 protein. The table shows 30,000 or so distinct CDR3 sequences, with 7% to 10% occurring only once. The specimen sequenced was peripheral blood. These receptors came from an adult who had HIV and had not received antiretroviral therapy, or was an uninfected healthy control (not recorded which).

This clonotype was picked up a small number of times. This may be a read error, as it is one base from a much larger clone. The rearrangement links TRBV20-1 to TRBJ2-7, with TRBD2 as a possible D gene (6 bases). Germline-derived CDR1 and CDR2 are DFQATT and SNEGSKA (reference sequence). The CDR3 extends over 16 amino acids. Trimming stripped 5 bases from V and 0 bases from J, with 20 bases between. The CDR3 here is CSAGGGGARDSYEQYF. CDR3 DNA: TGCAGTGCTGGGGGAGGCGGTGCGAGGGACTCCTACGAGCAGTACTTC.

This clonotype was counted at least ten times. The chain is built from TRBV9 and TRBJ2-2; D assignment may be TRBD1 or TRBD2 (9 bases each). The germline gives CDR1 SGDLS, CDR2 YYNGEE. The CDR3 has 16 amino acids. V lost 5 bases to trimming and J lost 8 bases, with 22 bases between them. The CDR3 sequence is CASRTGGLAGTGELFF. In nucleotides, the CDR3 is TGTGCCAGCAGGACAGGGGGGCTAGCGGGAACGGGGGAGCTGTTTTTT.

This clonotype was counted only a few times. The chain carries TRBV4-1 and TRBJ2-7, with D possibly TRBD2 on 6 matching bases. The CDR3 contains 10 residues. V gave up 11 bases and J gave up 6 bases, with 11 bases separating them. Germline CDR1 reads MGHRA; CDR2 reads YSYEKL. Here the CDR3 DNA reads TGCGCCGCGGGGAGTCCCGAGCAGTACTTC. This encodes CAAGSPEQYF.

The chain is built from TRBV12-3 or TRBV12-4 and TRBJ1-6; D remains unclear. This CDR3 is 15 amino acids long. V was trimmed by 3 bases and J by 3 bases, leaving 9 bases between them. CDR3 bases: TGTGCCAGCAGTTTTTCGAGCAACTATAATTCACCCCTCCACTTT. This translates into CASSFSSNYNSPLHF.

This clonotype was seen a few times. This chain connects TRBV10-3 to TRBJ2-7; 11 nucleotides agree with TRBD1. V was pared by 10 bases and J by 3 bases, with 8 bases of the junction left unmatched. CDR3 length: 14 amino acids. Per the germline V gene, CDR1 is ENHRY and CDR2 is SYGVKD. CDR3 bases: TGTGCCACCGGGATGGGACAGGGGGTCTACGAGCAGTACTTC. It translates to CATGMGQGVYEQYF.

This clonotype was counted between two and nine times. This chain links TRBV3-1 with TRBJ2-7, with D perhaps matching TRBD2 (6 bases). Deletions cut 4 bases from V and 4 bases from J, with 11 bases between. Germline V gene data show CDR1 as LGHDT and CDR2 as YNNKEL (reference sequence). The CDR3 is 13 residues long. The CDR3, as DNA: TGTGCCAGCAGCCTTAGCGGCCTTTACGAGCAGTACTTC. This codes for CASSLSGLYEQYF.

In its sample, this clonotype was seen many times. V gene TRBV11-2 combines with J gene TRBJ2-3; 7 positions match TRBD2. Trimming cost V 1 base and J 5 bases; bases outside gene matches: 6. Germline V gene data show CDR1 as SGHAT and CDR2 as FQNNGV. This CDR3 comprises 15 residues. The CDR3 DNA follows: TGTGCCAGCAGCTTAGTCGGGTCTAGCGGAGATACGCAGTATTTT. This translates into CASSLVGSSGDTQYF. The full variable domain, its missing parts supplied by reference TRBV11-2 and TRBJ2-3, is EAGVAQSPRYKIIEKRQSVAFWCNPISGHATLYWYQQILGQGPKLLIQFQNNGVVDDSQLPKDRFSAERLKGVDSTLKIQPAKLEDSAVYLCASSLVGSSGDTQYFGPGTRLTVL.

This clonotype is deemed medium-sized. The CDR3 DNA sequence: TGCAGCGGGGCCGGGACAGGGTTCCCCTACGAGCAGTACTTC. Its protein product is CSGAGTGFPYEQYF. The rearrangement links TRBV29-1 to TRBJ2-7; 9 bases match TRBD1. Per the germline V gene, CDR1 is SQVTM and CDR2 is ANQGSEA. The trim removed 7 bases at V and 2 bases at J, leaving 9 bases unmatched. The CDR3 totals 14 residues.

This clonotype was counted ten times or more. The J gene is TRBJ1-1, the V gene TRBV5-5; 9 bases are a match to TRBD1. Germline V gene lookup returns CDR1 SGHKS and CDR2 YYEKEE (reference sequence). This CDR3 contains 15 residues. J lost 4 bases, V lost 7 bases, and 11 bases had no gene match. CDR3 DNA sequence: TGTGCCAGCTGGCCGATACAGGGGGCAGGCACTGAAGCTTTCTTT. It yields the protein CASWPIQGAGTEAFF. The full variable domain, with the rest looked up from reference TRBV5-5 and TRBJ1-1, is DAGVTQSPTHLIKTRGQQVTLRCSPISGHKSVSWYQQVLGQGPQFIFQYYEKEERGRGNFPDRFSARQFPNYSSELNVNALLLGDSALYLCASWPIQGAGTEAFFGQGTRLTVV.

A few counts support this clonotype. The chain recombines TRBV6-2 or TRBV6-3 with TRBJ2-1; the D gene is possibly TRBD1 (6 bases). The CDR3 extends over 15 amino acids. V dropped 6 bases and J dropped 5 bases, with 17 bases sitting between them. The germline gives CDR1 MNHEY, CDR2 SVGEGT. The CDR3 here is CASSRELGGNNEQFF. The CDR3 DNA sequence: TGTGCCAGCAGCCGGGAACTAGGGGGAAACAATGAGCAGTTCTTC.

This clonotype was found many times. The chain's CDR3 is CASSVAGGGLTEAFF. DNA of the CDR3: TGTGCCAGCAGCGTTGCAGGGGGCGGATTGACGGAAGCTTTCTTT. V and J are TRBV9 and TRBJ1-1, with TRBD1 matching 8 bases. V was clipped by 2 bases and J by 8 bases; unmatched bases: 11. The CDR3 has 15 amino acids. Germline V gene lookup returns CDR1 SGDLS and CDR2 YYNGEE.

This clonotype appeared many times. The CDR3 region is CASSQDRDRGNEQYF. The CDR3, as DNA: TGCGCCAGCAGCCAAGACAGAGACAGGGGCAACGAGCAGTACTTC. The rearrangement links TRBV4-1 to TRBJ2-7; TRBD1 aligns across 8 bases. In germline, CDR1 is MGHRA, CDR2 YSYEKL. The CDR3 has 15 amino acids. The ends lost 0 bases at V and 5 bases at J; junction bases unmatched: 6.

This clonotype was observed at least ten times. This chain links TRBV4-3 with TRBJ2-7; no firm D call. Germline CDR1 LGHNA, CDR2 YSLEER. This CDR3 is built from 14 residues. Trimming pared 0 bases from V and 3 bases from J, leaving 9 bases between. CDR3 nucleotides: TGCGCCAGCAGCCAAGAAGCCCGCGACTACGAGCAGTACTTC. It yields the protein CASSQEARDYEQYF.

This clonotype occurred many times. This chain's CDR3 is CASSPGQGTSYEQYF. The CDR3, as DNA: TGCGCCAGCAGCCCAGGGCAGGGGACCAGTTACGAGCAGTACTTC. The chain carries TRBV4-3 and TRBJ2-7; D perhaps matches TRBD1 (6 bases). V was shortened by 4 bases and J by 4 bases, with 17 bases between the two germline ends. The CDR3 runs 15 residues. Germline V gene sequence: CDR1 LGHNA, CDR2 YSLEER.

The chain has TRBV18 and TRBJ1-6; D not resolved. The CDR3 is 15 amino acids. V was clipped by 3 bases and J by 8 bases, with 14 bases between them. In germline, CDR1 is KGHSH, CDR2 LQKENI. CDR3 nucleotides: TGTGCCAGCTCACCGGGCCCCCCTCCCCATTCACCCCTCCACTTT. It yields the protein CASSPGPPPHSPLHF.

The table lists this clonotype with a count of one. The CDR3 region is CASSESFHTAVDSPLHF. CDR3 DNA: TGTGCCAGCAGTGAGTCCTTCCATACAGCCGTGGATTCACCCCTCCACTTT. The chain recombines TRBV6-1 with TRBJ1-6; D uncertain. This CDR3 has 17 amino acids. V lost 3 bases, J lost 8 bases, and 20 bases lay in between. Germline V gives CDR1 MNHNS, CDR2 SASEGT.

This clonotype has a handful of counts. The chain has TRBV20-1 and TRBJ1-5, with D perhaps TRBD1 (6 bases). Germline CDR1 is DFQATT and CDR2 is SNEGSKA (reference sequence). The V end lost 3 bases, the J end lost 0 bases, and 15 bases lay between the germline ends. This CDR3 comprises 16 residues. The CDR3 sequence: CSASGADSFSNQPQHF. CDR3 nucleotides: TGCAGTGCTAGTGGTGCGGACAGTTTTAGCAATCAGCCCCAGCATTTT.

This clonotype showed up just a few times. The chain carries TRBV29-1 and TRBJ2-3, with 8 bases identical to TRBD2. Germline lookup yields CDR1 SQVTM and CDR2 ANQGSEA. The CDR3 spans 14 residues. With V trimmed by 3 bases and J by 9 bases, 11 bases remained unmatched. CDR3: CSVEGGSGTPTQYF. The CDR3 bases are TGCAGCGTTGAGGGGGGTAGCGGGACTCCCACGCAGTATTTT.

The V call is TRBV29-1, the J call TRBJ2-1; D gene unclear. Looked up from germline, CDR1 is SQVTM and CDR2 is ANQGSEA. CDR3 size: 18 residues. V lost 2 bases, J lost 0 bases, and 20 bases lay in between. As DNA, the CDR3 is TGCAGCGTTGAAAGCGTGTGGGCCATTCAAGGCTCCTACAATGAGCAGTTCTTC. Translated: CSVESVWAIQGSYNEQFF.

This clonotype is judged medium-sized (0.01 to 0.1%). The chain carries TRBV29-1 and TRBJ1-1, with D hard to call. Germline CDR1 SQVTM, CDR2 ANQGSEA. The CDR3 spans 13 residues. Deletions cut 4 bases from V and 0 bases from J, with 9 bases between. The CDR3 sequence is CSVAGKMNTEAFF. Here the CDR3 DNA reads TGCAGCGTTGCAGGAAAAATGAACACTGAAGCTTTCTTT.

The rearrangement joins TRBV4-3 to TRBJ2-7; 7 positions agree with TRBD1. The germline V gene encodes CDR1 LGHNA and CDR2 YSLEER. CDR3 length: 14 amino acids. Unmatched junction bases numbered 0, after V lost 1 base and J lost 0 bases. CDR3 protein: CASSQGDSSYEQYF. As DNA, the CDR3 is TGCGCCAGCAGCCAAGGGGACAGCTCCTACGAGCAGTACTTC.

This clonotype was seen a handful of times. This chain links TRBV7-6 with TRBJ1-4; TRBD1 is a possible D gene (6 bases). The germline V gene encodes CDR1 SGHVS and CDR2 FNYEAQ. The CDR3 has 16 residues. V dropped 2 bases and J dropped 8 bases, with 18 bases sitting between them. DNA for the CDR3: TGTGCCAGCAGCTTATCTTCCCTCGGGACAAACGAAAAACTGTTTTTT. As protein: CASSLSSLGTNEKLFF.

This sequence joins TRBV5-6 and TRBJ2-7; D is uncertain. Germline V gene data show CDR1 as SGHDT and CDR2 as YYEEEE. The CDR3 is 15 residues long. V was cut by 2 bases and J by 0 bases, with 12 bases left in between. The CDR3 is CASSFDTASSYEQYF. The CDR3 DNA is TGTGCCAGCAGCTTCGACACAGCGAGCTCCTACGAGCAGTACTTC. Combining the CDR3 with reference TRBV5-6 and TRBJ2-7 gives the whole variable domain DAGVTQSPTHLIKTRGQQVTLRCSPKSGHDTVSWYQQALGQGPQFIFQYYEEEERQRGNFPDRFSGHQFPNYSSELNVNALLLGDSALYLCASSFDTASSYEQYFGPGTRLTVT.

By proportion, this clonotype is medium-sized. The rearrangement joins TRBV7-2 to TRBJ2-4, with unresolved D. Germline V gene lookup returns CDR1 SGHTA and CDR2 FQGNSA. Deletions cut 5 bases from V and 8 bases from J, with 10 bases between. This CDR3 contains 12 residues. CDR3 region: CASSHRRDIQYF. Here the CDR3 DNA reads TGTGCCAGCAGCCACCGCCGCGACATTCAGTACTTC.

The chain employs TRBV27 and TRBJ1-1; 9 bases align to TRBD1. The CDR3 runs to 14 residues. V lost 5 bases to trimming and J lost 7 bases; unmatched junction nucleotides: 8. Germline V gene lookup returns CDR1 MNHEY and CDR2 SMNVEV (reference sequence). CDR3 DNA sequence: TGTGCCAGCAGTCAAGGGACAGGGATTGGTGAAGCTTTCTTT. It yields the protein CASSQGTGIGEAFF.

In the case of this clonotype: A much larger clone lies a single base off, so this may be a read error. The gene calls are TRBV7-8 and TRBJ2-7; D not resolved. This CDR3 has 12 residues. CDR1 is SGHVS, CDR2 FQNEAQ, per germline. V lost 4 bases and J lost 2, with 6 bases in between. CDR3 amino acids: CASSSGPYEQYF. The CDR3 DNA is TGTGCCAGCAGCTCCGGCCCCTACGAGCAGTACTTC.

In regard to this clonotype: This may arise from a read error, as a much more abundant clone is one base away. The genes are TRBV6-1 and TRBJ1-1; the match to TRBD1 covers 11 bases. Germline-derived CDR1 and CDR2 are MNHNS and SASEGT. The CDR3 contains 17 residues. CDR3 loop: CSRPTQYRTGGYTEAFF. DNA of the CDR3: TGTTCCAGACCGACCCAATACCGGACAGGGGGCTACACTGAAGCTTTCTTT.